This record concerns one TCR beta chain sequence. CDR1 SGHRS and CDR2 YFSETQ come from the germline V gene. Trimming took 1 base from V and 0 from J; bases not matched to a gene: 3. The CDR3 sequence is 15 residues long. Using immunoSEQ multiplex PCR, the repertoire was profiled, and TCRdb retains in-frame clones only, with some absent. The repertoire holds under 300,000 clones, roughly 86% seen once, with approximately 4% in the top ten. The data derive from a study of blood T cell repertoires in COVID-19. At the level of the study: The samples span acute and convalescent COVID-19 from the United States, Italy and Spain.

V gene TRBV5-1 combines with J gene TRBJ2-5, with TRBD2 identical over 7 bases. The TCR comes from a man aged 18 to 35 with active or convalescent COVID-19. The sequenced sample consisted of peripheral blood. CDR3 sequence: CASSLWRGNQETQYF. The CDR3 nucleotides are TGCGCCAGCAGCTTGTGGCGGGGGAACCAAGAGACCCAGTACTTC.